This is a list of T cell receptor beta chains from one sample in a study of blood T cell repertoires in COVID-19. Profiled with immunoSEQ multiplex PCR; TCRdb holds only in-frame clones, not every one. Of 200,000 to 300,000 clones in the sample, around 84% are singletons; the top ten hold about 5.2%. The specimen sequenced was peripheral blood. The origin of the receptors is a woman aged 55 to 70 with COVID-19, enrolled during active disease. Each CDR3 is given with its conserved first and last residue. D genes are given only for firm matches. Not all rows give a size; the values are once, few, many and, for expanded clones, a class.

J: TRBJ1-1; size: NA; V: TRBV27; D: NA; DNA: TGTGCCAGACCCAGGGGAAACACTGAAGCTTTCTTT; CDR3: CARPRGNTEAFF
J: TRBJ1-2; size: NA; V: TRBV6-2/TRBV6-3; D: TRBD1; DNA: TGTGCCAGCAGTTATGGACAGGCTGGCGCCTATGGCTACACCTTC; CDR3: CASSYGQAGAYGYTF
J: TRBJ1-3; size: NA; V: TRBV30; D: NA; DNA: TGTGCCTGGGCCGACGGGTACTCTGGAAACACCATATATTTT; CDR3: CAWADGYSGNTIYF
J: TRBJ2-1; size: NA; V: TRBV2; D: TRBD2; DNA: TGTGCCAGCAGGGAAACGGGGACTACCGAGCAGTTCTTC; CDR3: CASRETGTTEQFF
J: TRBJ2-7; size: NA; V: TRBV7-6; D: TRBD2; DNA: TGTGCCAGCAGCTTAGGAGGACTAGCGGCTTACTACGAGCAGTACTTC; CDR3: CASSLGGLAAYYEQYF
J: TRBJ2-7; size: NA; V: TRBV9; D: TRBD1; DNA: TGTGCCAGCAGCGGGGACAGGGCCTACGAGCAGTACTTC; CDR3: CASSGDRAYEQYF
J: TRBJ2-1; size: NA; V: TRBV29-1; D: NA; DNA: TGCAGCGTTCCTCCCCCCAGGGGTGCATACAATGAGCAGTTCTTC; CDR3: CSVPPPRGAYNEQFF
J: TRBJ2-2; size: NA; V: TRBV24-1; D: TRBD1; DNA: TGTGCCACCAGTGACCCCGGGACAGGGACGACCGGGGAGCTGTTTTTT; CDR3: CATSDPGTGTTGELFF
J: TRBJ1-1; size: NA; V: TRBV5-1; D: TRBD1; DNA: TGCGCCAGCAGCGTATTGGACAGGGCCGAAGCTTTCTTT; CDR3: CASSVLDRAEAFF
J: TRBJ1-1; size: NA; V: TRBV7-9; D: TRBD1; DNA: TGTGCCAGCAGCTCCCGCGGGACAGGGAGAGCTGAAGCTTTCTTT; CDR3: CASSSRGTGRAEAFF
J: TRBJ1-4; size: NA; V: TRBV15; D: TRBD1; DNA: TGTGCCACCAGCAGAGATAACAGGGGGGATGAAAAACTGTTTTTT; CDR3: CATSRDNRGDEKLFF
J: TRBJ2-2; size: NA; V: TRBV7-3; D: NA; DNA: TGTGCCAGCAGCTCTGCACGGGCCGGGGAGCTGTTTTTT; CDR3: CASSSARAGELFF
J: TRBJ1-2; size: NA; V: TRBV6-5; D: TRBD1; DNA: TGTGCCAGCACTGGACAGGGCTTTGGCTACACCTTC; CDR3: CASTGQGFGYTF
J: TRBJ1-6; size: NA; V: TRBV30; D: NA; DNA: TGTGCCTGGAGTCAACCACAGGGAAGCTCACCCCTCCACTTT; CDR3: CAWSQPQGSSPLHF
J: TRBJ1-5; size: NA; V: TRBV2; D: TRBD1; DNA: TGTGCCAGCAGTCCACGCCAGACAGGGGTTGGTCAGCCCCAGCATTTT; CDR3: CASSPRQTGVGQPQHF
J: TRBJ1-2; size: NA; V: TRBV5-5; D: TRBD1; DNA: TGTGCCAGCAGCCAGGGACAGCACTATGGCTACACCTTC; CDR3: CASSQGQHYGYTF
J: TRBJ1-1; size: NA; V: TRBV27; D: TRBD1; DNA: TGTGCCAGCAGTTCCTCGGGACAGGTAGGCACTGAAGCTTTCTTT; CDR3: CASSSSGQVGTEAFF
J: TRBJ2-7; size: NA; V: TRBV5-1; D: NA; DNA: TGCGCCAGCAGCTCGTTAGAGGCCACCTACGAGCAGTACTTC; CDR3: CASSSLEATYEQYF
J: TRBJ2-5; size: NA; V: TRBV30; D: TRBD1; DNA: TGTGCCTGGAGTGAACCCTTGAGGGGGCGAAAGGAGACCCAGTACTTC; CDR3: CAWSEPLRGRKETQYF
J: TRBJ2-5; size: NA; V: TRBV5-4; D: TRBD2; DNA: TGTGCCAGCAGCGGGGGACTAGCTGGTGAGACCCAGTACTTC; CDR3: CASSGGLAGETQYF
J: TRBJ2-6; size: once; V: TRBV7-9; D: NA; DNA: TGTGCCAGCAGCTCCTTGCGCTCTGGGGCCAACGTCCTGACTTTC; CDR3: CASSSLRSGANVLTF
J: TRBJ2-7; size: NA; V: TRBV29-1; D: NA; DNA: TGCAGCGTTGAAGCGATGAGAGGCGAGCAGTACTTC; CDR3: CSVEAMRGEQYF
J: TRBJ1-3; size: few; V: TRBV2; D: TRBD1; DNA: TGTGCCAGCAGGGGACAGGCAACGGACACCATATATTTT; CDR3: CASRGQATDTIYF
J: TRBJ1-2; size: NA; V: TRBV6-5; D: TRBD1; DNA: TGTGCCAGCAAATTCGGAGACAGGGGAGATGGCTACACCTTC; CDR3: CASKFGDRGDGYTF
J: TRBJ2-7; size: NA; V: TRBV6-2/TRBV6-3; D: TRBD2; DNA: TGTGCCAGCAGTTACTCCGGGACTACTAGTCTCGAGCAGTACTTC; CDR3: CASSYSGTTSLEQYF
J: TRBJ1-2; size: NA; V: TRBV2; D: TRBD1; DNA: TGTGCCAGCAGCCCCGGGACAGGGGGCTGGGGCTACACCTTC; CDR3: CASSPGTGGWGYTF
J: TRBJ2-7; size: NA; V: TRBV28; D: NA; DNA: TGTGCCAGCAGTTTACCGGGTAGGGGGTTGAAGCAGTACTTC; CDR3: CASSLPGRGLKQYF
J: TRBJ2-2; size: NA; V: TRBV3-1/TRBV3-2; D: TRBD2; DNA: TGTGCCAGCAGCCAAGAACTAGCGGGAAGGACCGGGGAGCTGTTTTTT; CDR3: CASSQELAGRTGELFF
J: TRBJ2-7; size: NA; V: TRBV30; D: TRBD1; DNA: TGTGCCTGGAGGAAGACAGGGAACACCTACGAGCAGTACTTC; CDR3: CAWRKTGNTYEQYF
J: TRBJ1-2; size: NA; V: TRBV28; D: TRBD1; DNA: TGTGCCAGCAGGGTCCGACAGGGGGCGCGGGCCTATGGCTACACCTTC; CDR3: CASRVRQGARAYGYTF
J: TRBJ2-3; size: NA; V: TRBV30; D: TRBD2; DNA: TGTGCCTGGAGAGATCCAACTAGCGCGGGAGATACGCAGTATTTT; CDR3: CAWRDPTSAGDTQYF
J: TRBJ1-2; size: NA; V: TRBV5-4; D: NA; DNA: TGTGCCAGCAGCTTGACGGGGGGTTTTGATGGCTACACCTTC; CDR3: CASSLTGGFDGYTF
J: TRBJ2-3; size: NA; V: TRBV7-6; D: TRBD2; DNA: TGTGCCAGCAGCTTAGGACTAGCGGGAGTTGCAGATACGCAGTATTTT; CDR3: CASSLGLAGVADTQYF
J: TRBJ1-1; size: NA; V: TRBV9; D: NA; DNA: TGTGCCAGCAGCGTAGACCCAGGGGCCCGGAGTGAAGCTTTCTTT; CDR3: CASSVDPGARSEAFF
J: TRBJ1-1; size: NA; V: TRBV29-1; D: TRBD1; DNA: TGCAGCGTTGTTGGGTCCAGGGGGGACACTGAAGCTTTCTTT; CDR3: CSVVGSRGDTEAFF
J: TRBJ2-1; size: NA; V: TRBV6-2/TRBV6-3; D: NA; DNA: TGTGCCAGCAGCACTGTGCGTCTATCCTACAATGAGCAGTTCTTC; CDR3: CASSTVRLSYNEQFF
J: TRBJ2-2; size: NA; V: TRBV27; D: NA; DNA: TGTGCCAGCAGTCCCGACAGGAGGAGCACCGGGGAGCTGTTTTTT; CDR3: CASSPDRRSTGELFF
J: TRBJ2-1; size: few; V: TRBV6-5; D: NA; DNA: TGTGCCAGCAGTATAGGGGGTGAGCAGTTCTTC; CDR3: CASSIGGEQFF
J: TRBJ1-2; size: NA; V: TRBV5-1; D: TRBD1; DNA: TGCGCCAGCAGCCTACAGGGGGATGGCTACACCTTC; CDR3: CASSLQGDGYTF
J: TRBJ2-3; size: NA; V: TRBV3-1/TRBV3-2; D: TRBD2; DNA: TGTGCCAGCAGCCAACGTCGCGGACTAGCGGACACAGATACGCAGTATTTT; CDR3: CASSQRRGLADTDTQYF
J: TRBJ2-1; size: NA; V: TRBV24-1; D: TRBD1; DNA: TGTGCCACCCGGGACAGGGGATGGGATGAGCAGTTCTTC; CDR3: CATRDRGWDEQFF
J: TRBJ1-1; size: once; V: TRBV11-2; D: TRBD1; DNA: TGTGCCAGCAGCCGTACAGGGGGCGCCGGCACTGAAGCTTTCTTT; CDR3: CASSRTGGAGTEAFF
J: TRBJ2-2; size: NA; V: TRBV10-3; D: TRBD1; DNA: TGTGCCACCAAGACAGGGCTGTCCGACACCGGGGAGCTGTTTTTT; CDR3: CATKTGLSDTGELFF
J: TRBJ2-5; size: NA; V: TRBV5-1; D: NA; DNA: TGCGCCAGCAGTCCAAACCGGGATTTGGAGACCCAGTACTTC; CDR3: CASSPNRDLETQYF
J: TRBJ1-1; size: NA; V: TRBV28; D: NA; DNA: TGTGCCAGCAGCCGTTCACAGGGAAGGACTGAAGCTTTCTTT; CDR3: CASSRSQGRTEAFF
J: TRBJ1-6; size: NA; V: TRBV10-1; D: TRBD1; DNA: TGCGCCAGCAGTGAGTCACAAGGGGGCATCTCACCCCTCCACTTT; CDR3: CASSESQGGISPLHF
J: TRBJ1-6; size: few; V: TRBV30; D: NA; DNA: TGTGCCTGGACGAGCTCCTATAATTCACCCCTCCACTTT; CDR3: CAWTSSYNSPLHF
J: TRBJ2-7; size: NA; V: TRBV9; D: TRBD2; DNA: TGTGCCAGCAGCTTGCCGGGACTAGCGGGAGGGCCGAAGATCTACTCCTACGAGCAGTACTTC; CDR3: CASSLPGLAGGPKIYSYEQYF
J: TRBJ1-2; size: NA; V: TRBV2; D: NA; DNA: TGTGCCAGCAGCATCGAGGTGGGGCTCCCGTATGGCTACACCTTC; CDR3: CASSIEVGLPYGYTF